This T cell receptor (beta chain) was captured by sequencing in a study of blood T cell repertoires in COVID-19. Across the whole study: Acute and convalescent COVID-19 specimens originated in the United States, Italy and Spain. T cells, B-cell-depleted T cells, or PBMCs provided the cDNA or gDNA that served as material.

There are a few counts of this clone. The CDR3 is made up of 15 amino acids. The trim removed 4 bases at V and 5 bases at J, leaving 9 bases unmatched. Germline assignment: CDR1 SGDLS and CDR2 YYNGEE. As originally analysed: Reference gene primer amplification gave estimated nucleated cell counts. Some clones are missing from TCRdb's copy, which holds only in-frame ones; the method was immunoSEQ multiplex PCR. V, J and clone size reflect that table, while D and trimming were determined from the DNA. The sample holds fewer than 110,000 clones, around 90% seen once. This receptor was taken from a man in his forties or fifties in a cohort sampled during active COVID-19. Sequencing was done on a sample of peripheral blood. The chain combines TRBV9 with TRBJ2-5; 9 bases map to TRBD1. CDR3 protein: CASSPRDREVETQYF. For the CDR3, the DNA is TGTGCCAGCAGCCCGCGGGACAGGGAGGTGGAGACCCAGTACTTC.